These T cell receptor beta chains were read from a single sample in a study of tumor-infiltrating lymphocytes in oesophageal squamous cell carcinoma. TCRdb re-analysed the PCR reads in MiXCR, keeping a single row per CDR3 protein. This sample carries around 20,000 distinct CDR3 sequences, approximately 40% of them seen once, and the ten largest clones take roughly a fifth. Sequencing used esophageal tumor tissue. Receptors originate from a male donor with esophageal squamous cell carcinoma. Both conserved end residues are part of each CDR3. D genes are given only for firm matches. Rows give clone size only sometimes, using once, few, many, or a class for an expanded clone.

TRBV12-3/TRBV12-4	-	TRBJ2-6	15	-	CASSLRGPGANVLTF	TGTGCCAGCAGTTTGCGAGGTCCTGGGGCCAACGTCCTGACTTTC
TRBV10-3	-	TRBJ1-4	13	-	CAISGSTNEKLFF	TGTGCCATCAGTGGGTCTACTAATGAAAAACTGTTTTTT
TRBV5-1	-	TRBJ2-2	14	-	CASSVGISTGELFF	TGCGCCAGCAGCGTGGGGATATCTACCGGGGAGCTGTTTTTT
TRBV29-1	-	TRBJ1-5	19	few	CSVACGGPTPSSSNQPQHF	TGCAGCGTGGCTTGTGGGGGACCTACCCCATCTAGCAGCAATCAGCCCCAGCATTTT
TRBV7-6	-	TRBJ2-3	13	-	CASSLVRGDTQYF	TGTGCCAGCAGCTTAGTTAGGGGGGATACGCAGTATTTT
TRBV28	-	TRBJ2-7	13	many	CASSSSPNYEQYF	TGTGCCAGCAGCTCTTCTCCTAACTACGAGCAGTACTTC
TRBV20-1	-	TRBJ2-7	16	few	CSARAQAGPNFNEQYF	TGCAGTGCTAGAGCTCAGGCGGGACCCAACTTCAATGAGCAGTACTTC
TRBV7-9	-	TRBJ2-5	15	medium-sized	CASSLRSGYQETQYF	TGTGCCAGCAGCTTACGAAGCGGGTACCAAGAGACCCAGTACTTC
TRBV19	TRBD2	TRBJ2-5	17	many	CASSPWGASGRWETQYF	TGTGCCAGTAGTCCCTGGGGGGCTAGCGGGAGATGGGAGACCCAGTACTTC
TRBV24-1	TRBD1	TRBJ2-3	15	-	CATSDPGQGPDTQYF	TGTGCCACCAGTGATCCGGGACAGGGGCCAGATACGCAGTATTTT
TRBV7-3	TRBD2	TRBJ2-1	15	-	CASSLSGRYKDEQFF	TGTGCCAGCAGCCTAAGCGGGAGGTATAAGGATGAGCAGTTCTTC
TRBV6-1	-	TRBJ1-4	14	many	CASSQQGWGEKLFF	TGTGCCAGCAGCCAACAGGGCTGGGGGGAAAAACTGTTTTTT
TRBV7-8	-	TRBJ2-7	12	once	CASSLTPYEQYF	TGTGCCAGCAGCTTAACTCCCTACGAGCAGTACTTC
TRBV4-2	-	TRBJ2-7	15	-	CASSPRPPGYNEQYF	TGTGCCAGCAGCCCTCGACCCCCGGGTTACAATGAGCAGTACTTC
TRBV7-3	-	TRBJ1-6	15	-	CASSKLAGVMDEQYF	TGTGCCAGCAGCAAACTAGCGGGAGTTATGGATGAGCAGTACTTT
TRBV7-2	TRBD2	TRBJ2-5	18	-	CASSLAFGLAFGGGTQYF	TGTGCCAGCAGCTTAGCCTTTGGACTAGCGTTTGGGGGGGGGACCCAGTACTTC
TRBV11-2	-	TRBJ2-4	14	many	CASSLVPAKNIQYF	TGTGCCAGCAGCTTAGTACCAGCCAAAAACATTCAGTACTTC
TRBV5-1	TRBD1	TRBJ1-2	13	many	CASSLDRGYGYTF	TGCGCCAGCAGCTTGGACAGGGGATATGGCTACACCTTC
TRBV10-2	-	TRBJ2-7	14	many	CASSEPGQMYEQYF	TGCGCCAGCAGTGAGCCCGGACAGATGTACGAGCAGTACTTC
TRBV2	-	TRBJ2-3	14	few	CAPSLGESTDTQYF	TGTGCCCCCAGTCTGGGGGAAAGCACAGATACGCAGTATTTT
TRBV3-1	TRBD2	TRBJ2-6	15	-	CASSQRGTGANVLTF	TGTGCCAGCAGCCAGCGGGGGACTGGGGCCAACGTCCTGACTTTC
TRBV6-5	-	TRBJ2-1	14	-	CASSRDTVAGEQFF	TGTGCCAGCAGTCGGGACACGGTCGCCGGTGAGCAGTTCTTC
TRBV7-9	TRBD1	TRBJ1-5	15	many	CASSFGQGSNQPQHF	TGTGCCAGCAGCTTCGGACAGGGGAGCAATCAGCCCCAGCATTTT
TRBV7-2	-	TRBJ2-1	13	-	CASGPDQGDEQFF	TGTGCCAGCGGGCCGGACCAAGGGGATGAGCAGTTCTTC
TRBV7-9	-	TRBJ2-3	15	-	CASSLALTGTDTQYF	TGTGCTAGCAGCTTAGCGCTGACTGGCACAGATACGCAGTATTTT
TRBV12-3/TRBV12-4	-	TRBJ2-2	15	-	CASSLHGGNTGELFF	TGTGCCAGCAGTTTACATGGGGGGAACACCGGGGAGCTGTTTTTT
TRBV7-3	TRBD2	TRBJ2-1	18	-	CASSSRAGGTQQRNEQFF	TGTGCCAGCAGCTCGAGAGCGGGAGGTACCCAACAACGAAATGAGCAGTTCTTC
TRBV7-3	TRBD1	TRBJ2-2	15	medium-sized	CASSLGQGVTGELFF	TGTGCCAGCAGCTTGGGGCAGGGGGTCACCGGGGAGCTGTTTTTT
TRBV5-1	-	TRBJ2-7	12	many	CASSAPYNEQYF	TGCGCCAGCAGCGCCCCGTACAATGAGCAGTACTTC
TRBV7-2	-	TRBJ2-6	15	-	CASSSQTSGANVLTF	TGTGCCAGCAGCTCGCAGACCTCTGGGGCCAACGTCCTGACTTTC
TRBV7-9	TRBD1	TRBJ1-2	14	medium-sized	CASSWDRGLYGYTF	TGTGCCAGCAGCTGGGACAGGGGACTCTATGGCTACACCTTC
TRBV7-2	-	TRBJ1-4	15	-	CASSLSWTANEKLFF	TGTGCCAGCAGCTTAAGTTGGACTGCCAATGAAAAACTGTTTTTT
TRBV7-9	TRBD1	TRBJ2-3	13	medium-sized	CASKDRNTDTQYF	TGTGCCAGCAAGGACAGGAACACAGATACGCAGTATTTT
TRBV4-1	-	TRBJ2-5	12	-	CASAGIQETQYF	TGCGCCAGCGCCGGGATCCAAGAGACCCAGTACTTC
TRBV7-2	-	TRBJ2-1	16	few	CASSLDVGSSYNEQFF	TGTGCCAGCAGCTTAGACGTAGGGAGCTCCTACAATGAGCAGTTCTTC
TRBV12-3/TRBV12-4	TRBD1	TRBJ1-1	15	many	CASSPAGTGGFEAFF	TGTGCCAGCAGTCCTGCCGGGACAGGGGGCTTTGAAGCTTTCTTT
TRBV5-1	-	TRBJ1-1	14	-	CASSLEAFNTEAFF	TGCGCCAGCAGCTTGGAAGCTTTCAACACTGAAGCTTTCTTT